This T cell receptor beta chain was recovered during a study of Ad26.COV2.S vaccination and SARS-CoV-2 variants. Across the study: Ad26.COV2.S given intramuscularly, once or twice 56 days apart.

This CDR3 has 15 amino acids. The V end was cut by 4 bases, the J end by 0 bases, with 9 bases between. Germline V CDR1 and CDR2: LNHDA, SQIVND (reference sequence). The treatment denotes: over 15 received Ad26.COV2.S at low or high dose, single or two shots; 5 received placebo; per-sample allocation not given. Samples were taken on day 63 after the first vaccine or placebo injection. Data came from immunoSEQ multiplex PCR; TCRdb stores just in-frame clones and leaves some out. This table holds hundreds of thousands of clones, 80% to 90% found once. The chain joins TRBV19 to TRBJ2-2; no clear D gene. The TCR was taken from a person aged 18 to 59 who received the Ad26.COV2.S COVID-19 vaccine or a placebo. The material sequenced was peripheral blood, taken in a trial of Ad26.COV2.S vaccine versus placebo. The CDR3 sequence is CASSKVGSNTGELFF. Here the CDR3 DNA reads TGTGCCAGTAGTAAGGTGGGATCGAACACCGGGGAGCTGTTTTTT.